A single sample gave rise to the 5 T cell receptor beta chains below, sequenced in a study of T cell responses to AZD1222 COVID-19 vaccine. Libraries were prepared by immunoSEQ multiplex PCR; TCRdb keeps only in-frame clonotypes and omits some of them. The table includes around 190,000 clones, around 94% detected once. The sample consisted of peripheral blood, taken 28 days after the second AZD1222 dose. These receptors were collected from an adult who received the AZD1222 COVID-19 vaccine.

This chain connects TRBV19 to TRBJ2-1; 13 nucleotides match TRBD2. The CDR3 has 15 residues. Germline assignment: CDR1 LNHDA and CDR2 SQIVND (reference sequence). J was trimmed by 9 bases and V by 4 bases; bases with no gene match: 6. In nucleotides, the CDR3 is TGTGCCAGTAGTAGCGGACTAGCGGGAGCACTTGAGCAGTTCTTC. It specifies CASSSGLAGALEQFF.

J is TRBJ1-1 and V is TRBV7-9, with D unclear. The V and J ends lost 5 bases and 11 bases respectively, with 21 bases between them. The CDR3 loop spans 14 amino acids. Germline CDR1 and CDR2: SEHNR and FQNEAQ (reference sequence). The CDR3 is CASSPSPIPKGAFF. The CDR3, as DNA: TGTGCCAGCAGCCCATCCCCAATTCCAAAGGGCGCTTTCTTT.

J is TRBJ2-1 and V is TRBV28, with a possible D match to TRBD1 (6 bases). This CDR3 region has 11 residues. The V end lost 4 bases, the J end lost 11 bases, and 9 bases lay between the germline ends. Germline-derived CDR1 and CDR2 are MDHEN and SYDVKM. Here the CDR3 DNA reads TGTGCCAGCAGTTCGGACAGTAAGCAGTTCTTC. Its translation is CASSSDSKQFF.

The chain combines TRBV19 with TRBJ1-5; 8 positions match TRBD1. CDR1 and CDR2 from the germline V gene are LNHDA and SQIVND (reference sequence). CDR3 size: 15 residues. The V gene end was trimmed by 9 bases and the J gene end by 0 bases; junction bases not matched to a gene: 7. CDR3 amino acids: CASRTGTHSNQPQHF. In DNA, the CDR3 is TGTGCCAGCAGGACAGGGACTCATAGCAATCAGCCCCAGCATTTT. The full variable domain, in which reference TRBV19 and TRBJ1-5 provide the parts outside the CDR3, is DGGITQSPKYLFRKEGQNVTLSCEQNLNHDAMYWYRQDPGQGLRLIYYSQIVNDFQKGDIAEGYSVSREKKESFPLTVTSAQKNPTAFYLCASRTGTHSNQPQHFGDGTRLSIL.

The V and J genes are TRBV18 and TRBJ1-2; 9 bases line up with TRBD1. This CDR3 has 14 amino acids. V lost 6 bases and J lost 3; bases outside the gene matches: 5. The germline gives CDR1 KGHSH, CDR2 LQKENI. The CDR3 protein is CASSRTGADYGYTF. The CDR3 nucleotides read TGTGCCAGCTCGCGGACAGGGGCGGACTATGGCTACACCTTC.